Listed here are 10 T cell receptor beta chains from one sample, sequenced in a study of T cells expressing NK-cell markers. Reanalyzing the 5' RACE reads, TCRdb keeps one entry per CDR3 protein, without DNA. The table lists a few hundred thousand distinct CDR3 sequences, with around 3.3% in the top ten. Sample: blood T cells: a sorted CD56 or NKG2C T cell subset, CD4+ or CD8+ T cells, or bulk PBMC T cells (not recorded which). The receptor set was obtained from a man aged 18-30 years in good health.

The chain uses TRBV5-1 and TRBJ2-3; TCRdb gives TRBD1 as the D gene, but with no DNA this cannot be confirmed. The length of the CDR3 is 16 residues. Germline V CDR1 and CDR2: SGHRS, YFSETQ. CDR3 sequence: CASSGGTGRGKDTQYF.

The rearrangement links TRBV7-9 to TRBJ1-2; TCRdb's D call, TRBD1, is unchecked because there is no DNA. The CDR3 sequence is 13 residues long. Germline V gives CDR1 SEHNR, CDR2 FQNEAQ (reference sequence). The CDR3 region is CASSTNRVDGYTF.

This chain joins TRBV12-3 or TRBV12-4 and TRBJ2-1; TCRdb outputs TRBD2, but without DNA this stays unchecked. There are 15 residues in the CDR3. CDR3 protein: CASSFPGLATGEQFF.

This chain links TRBV5-6 with TRBJ2-2; the D gene TCRdb calls, TRBD1, cannot be checked with no DNA. The CDR3 extends over 18 amino acids. The germline gives CDR1 SGHDT, CDR2 YYEEEE. CDR3 protein: CASSLGVGAGRRPGELFF.

This chain uses TRBV4-2 with TRBJ2-2; the D call of TRBD1 rests on TCRdb alone, since no DNA is present to check it. The CDR3 consists of 15 residues. Per germline, CDR1 LGHNA and CDR2 YNFKEQ. The CDR3 region is CASSQEGAGTGELFF.

CDR3 residues: CASSQGRGPQETQYF. The chain combines TRBV4-2 with TRBJ2-5; as DNA is missing, the TRBD1 call by TCRdb cannot be tested. The CDR3 consists of 15 residues. The germline V gene encodes CDR1 LGHNA and CDR2 YNFKEQ.

The chain combines TRBV7-9 with TRBJ2-2; TCRdb selects TRBD2, and the lack of DNA leaves this call unchecked. The CDR3 has 15 amino acids. From germline, CDR1 is SEHNR and CDR2 FQNEAQ (reference sequence). This chain's CDR3 is CASSFTREEVGELFF.

J is TRBJ2-5 and V is TRBV24-1. The CDR3 sequence is 13 residues long. Germline V CDR1 and CDR2: KGHDR, SFDVKD. Here the CDR3 reads CATSIGQQETQYF.

The chain uses TRBV10-3 and TRBJ1-1; TCRdb names TRBD1, which stays unverified in the absence of DNA. The CDR3 covers 15 residues. The germline gives CDR1 ENHRY, CDR2 SYGVKD. CDR3 sequence: CAISESKGAGTEAFF.

The rearrangement joins TRBV5-1 to TRBJ2-3. The V gene's germline CDR1 is SGHRS and CDR2 YFSETQ. CDR3 size: 14 residues. This CDR3 is CASSLGSGTDTQYF.